This TCR beta chain appears in the sequencing data of a study of immune heterogeneity within non-small cell lung tumors. The study, taken as a whole, reports: Identical dominant CDR3 beta clonotypes were found recurring across a patient's tumor sites, along with site-unique high-frequency clones.

Samples each supplied around 640 ng of bulk tumor genomic DNA as template. Each primary tumor yielded several biopsies, collected far apart from one another at surgery. These patients got curative surgery after being newly diagnosed with untreated non-small cell lung cancer. On this clonotype itself: Its cognate antigen is unknown.

Amplification of the TCR beta CDR3 was achieved through multiplex PCR with 32 V and 13 J primers. TCRdb redid the calling of the multiplex PCR reads with MiXCR, one entry per CDR3 protein. The data show roughly 3,500 distinct CDR3 sequences, 45% to 60% seen once. This CDR3 has 15 amino acids. CDR1 is SGHRS, CDR2 YFSETQ, per germline. Trimming shortened V by 4 bases and J by 1 base, and 14 bases separated the two germline ends. The source material was lung tumor tissue. This sequence joins TRBV5-1 and TRBJ1-1; D might be TRBD1 (5 bases). The TCR comes from a man in his 60s with non-small cell lung cancer. The DNA for the CDR3 is TGCGCCAGCAGCACAAACACGGGGACGAACACTGAAGCTTTCTTT. Residues: CASSTNTGTNTEAFF.